Listed below are T cell receptor beta chains from one sample, sequenced in a study of blood T cell repertoires in COVID-19. Only in-frame clones appear in the TCRdb table, and some are missing; sequencing was by immunoSEQ multiplex PCR. The sample carries about 380,000 clones, roughly 77% recorded once. Sequenced: peripheral blood. Every receptor here comes from a human donor with acute or convalescent COVID-19. The donor label of this sample is uncertain. Both conserved end residues are part of each CDR3. Fields, in order: D gene, clone size, J gene, V gene, CDR3 protein, CDR3 DNA. D genes are given only for firm matches. The size field is filled for only some rows; it gives once, few, many or a size class.

TRBD1 | . | TRBJ1-2 | TRBV7-9 | CASSPRRARREQGNYGYTF | TGTGCCAGCAGCCCCCGTCGGGCCCGCAGAGAACAGGGGAACTATGGCTACACCTTC
. | . | TRBJ2-7 | TRBV28 | CASRPPAGGDEQYF | TGTGCCAGCAGGCCTCCTGCGGGTGGAGACGAGCAGTACTTC
. | . | TRBJ2-2 | TRBV9 | CASSVVAVRTGELFF | TGTGCCAGCAGCGTAGTAGCGGTCCGCACCGGGGAGCTGTTTTTT
TRBD1 | . | TRBJ1-1 | TRBV3-1/TRBV3-2 | CASSLVTGTGWNTEAFF | TGTGCCAGCAGCCTAGTAACCGGGACAGGCTGGAACACTGAAGCTTTCTTT
. | . | TRBJ1-1 | TRBV14 | CASRTGFFAEAFF | TGTGCCAGCCGAACAGGGTTTTTCGCTGAAGCTTTCTTT
TRBD2 | . | TRBJ2-5 | TRBV5-8 | CASSGGRGEEETQYF | TGTGCCAGCAGCGGGGGTCGGGGGGAGGAAGAGACCCAGTACTTC
. | . | TRBJ2-5 | TRBV5-5 | CASSLNSRGRQETQYF | TGTGCCAGCAGCTTGAATTCGCGGGGTAGGCAAGAGACCCAGTACTTC
TRBD2 | . | TRBJ2-3 | TRBV5-1 | CASSPRGLAGAGDTQYF | TGCGCCAGCAGCCCCAGGGGACTAGCGGGAGCGGGGGATACGCAGTATTTT
TRBD2 | few | TRBJ2-1 | TRBV19 | CASSIGGRGTSGLLTSYNEQFF | TGTGCCAGTAGTATAGGGGGCAGGGGGACTAGCGGACTTCTTACGTCCTACAATGAGCAGTTCTTC
TRBD1 | . | TRBJ1-1 | TRBV18 | CASSPPTGVRSEAFF | TGTGCCAGCTCACCACCGACAGGGGTAAGATCTGAAGCTTTCTTT
TRBD2 | . | TRBJ2-3 | TRBV7-6 | CASSLMGLADTDTQYF | TGTGCCAGCAGCTTAATGGGACTAGCGGACACAGATACGCAGTATTTT
TRBD1 | few | TRBJ1-1 | TRBV7-9 | CASSETGPMNTEAFF | TGTGCCAGCAGCGAGACAGGGCCTATGAACACTGAAGCTTTCTTT
. | . | TRBJ1-1 | TRBV29-1 | CSVPMNTEAFF | TGCAGCGTTCCCATGAACACTGAAGCTTTCTTT
. | . | TRBJ1-1 | TRBV7-9 | CASSLALNTEAFF | TGTGCCAGCAGCTTGGCCCTGAACACTGAAGCTTTCTTT
. | . | TRBJ2-3 | TRBV7-9 | CASSLGGTGTDTQYF | TGTGCCAGCAGCTTAGGCGGGACAGGCACAGATACGCAGTATTTT
TRBD2 | . | TRBJ2-1 | TRBV30 | CAWRRGSGTIGEQFF | TGTGCCTGGAGACGTGGGAGCGGGACCATAGGTGAGCAGTTCTTC
TRBD1 | . | TRBJ1-1 | TRBV18 | CASSSGQGEAFF | TGTGCCAGCTCATCCGGACAGGGTGAAGCTTTCTTT
. | . | TRBJ2-7 | TRBV19 | CASSKDRTTEQYF | TGTGCCAGTAGTAAAGATCGCACTACTGAGCAGTACTTC
TRBD1 | . | TRBJ2-1 | TRBV7-8 | CASRLTGMSYNEQFF | TGTGCCAGCAGACTGACAGGGATGTCCTACAATGAGCAGTTCTTC
. | . | TRBJ1-1 | TRBV5-8 | CASSWDIGTEAFF | TGTGCCAGCAGCTGGGACATTGGCACTGAAGCTTTCTTT
TRBD1 | . | TRBJ2-4 | TRBV10-3 | CAIRAGTGNIQYF | TGTGCCATCAGAGCCGGGACAGGGAACATTCAGTACTTC
. | once | TRBJ2-1 | TRBV3-1/TRBV3-2 | CASSVYSYNEQFF | TGTGCCAGCTCGGTATACTCCTACAATGAGCAGTTCTTC
. | . | TRBJ2-2 | TRBV10-1 | CASSADLITGELFF | TGCGCCAGCAGTGCGGACTTGATCACCGGGGAGCTGTTTTTT
. | . | TRBJ1-5 | TRBV27 | CASSPEGQPQHF | TGTGCCAGCAGTCCGGAGGGTCAGCCCCAGCATTTT
TRBD2 | . | TRBJ2-1 | TRBV18 | CASSDFTTSGEQFF | TGTGCCAGCTCGGACTTCACGACTAGCGGTGAGCAGTTCTTC
. | . | TRBJ1-5 | TRBV6-5 | CASSPDWNQPQHF | TGTGCCAGCAGCCCGGACTGGAATCAGCCCCAGCATTTT
TRBD1 | . | TRBJ1-1 | TRBV5-1 | CASSLATGVGTEAFF | TGCGCCAGCAGCTTGGCGACAGGGGTTGGCACTGAAGCTTTCTTT
. | . | TRBJ1-6 | TRBV6-1 | CASSEKENSPLHF | TGTGCCAGCAGTGAAAAAGAGAATTCACCCCTCCACTTT
TRBD1 | . | TRBJ1-1 | TRBV6-2/TRBV6-3 | CASSYQKQGAGTEAFF | TGTGCCAGCAGTTACCAAAAACAGGGGGCGGGCACTGAAGCTTTCTTT
TRBD2 | once | TRBJ2-7 | TRBV25-1 | CASSEGTASGSIYEQYF | TGTGCCAGCAGTGAAGGGACCGCTAGCGGGAGTATCTACGAGCAGTACTTC
TRBD1 | . | TRBJ1-1 | TRBV12-3/TRBV12-4 | CASRSTGVTEAFF | TGTGCCAGCAGAAGTACAGGGGTTACTGAAGCTTTCTTT
. | . | TRBJ2-1 | TRBV6-5 | CASSYSGLSYNEQFF | TGTGCCAGCAGTTACTCGGGGCTTTCCTACAATGAGCAGTTCTTC
. | . | TRBJ1-3 | TRBV5-6 | CASSLFELSGNTIYF | TGTGCCAGCAGCTTGTTTGAGCTCTCTGGAAACACCATATATTTT
. | once | TRBJ1-1 | TRBV5-4 | CASSSGREVNGEAFF | TGTGCCAGCAGCTCGGGACGGGAGGTAAACGGTGAAGCTTTCTTT
. | . | TRBJ2-5 | TRBV3-1/TRBV3-2 | CASSQVPWGEQETQYF | TGTGCCAGCAGCCAAGTCCCTTGGGGGGAACAAGAGACCCAGTACTTC
. | . | TRBJ2-1 | TRBV29-1 | CSVEQAYNEQFF | TGCAGCGTTGAACAGGCCTACAATGAGCAGTTCTTC
TRBD2 | few | TRBJ2-6 | TRBV28 | CASTNTGGSVANVLTF | TGTGCCAGCACCAATACGGGGGGAAGTGTGGCCAACGTCCTGACTTTC
TRBD1 | . | TRBJ1-6 | TRBV7-2 | CASSPPGQGTSPLHF | TGTGCCAGCAGCCCCCCGGGACAGGGGACTTCACCCCTCCACTTT
. | . | TRBJ2-1 | TRBV9 | CASSVGGAGRQFF | TGTGCCAGCAGCGTAGGTGGGGCGGGGAGGCAGTTCTTC